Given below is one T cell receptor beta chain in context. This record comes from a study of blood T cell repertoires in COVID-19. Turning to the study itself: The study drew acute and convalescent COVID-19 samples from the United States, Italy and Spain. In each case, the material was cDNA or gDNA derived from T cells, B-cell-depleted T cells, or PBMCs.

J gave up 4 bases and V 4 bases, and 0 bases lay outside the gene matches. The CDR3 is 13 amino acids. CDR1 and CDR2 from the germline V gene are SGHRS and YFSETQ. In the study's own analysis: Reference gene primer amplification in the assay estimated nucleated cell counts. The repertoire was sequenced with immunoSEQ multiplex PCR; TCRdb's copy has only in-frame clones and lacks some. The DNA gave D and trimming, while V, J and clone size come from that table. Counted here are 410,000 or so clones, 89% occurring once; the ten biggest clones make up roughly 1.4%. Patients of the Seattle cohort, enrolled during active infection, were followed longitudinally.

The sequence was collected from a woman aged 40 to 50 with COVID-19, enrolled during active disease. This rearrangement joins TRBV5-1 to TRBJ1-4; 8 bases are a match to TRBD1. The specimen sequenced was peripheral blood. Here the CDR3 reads CASSGQGNEKLFF. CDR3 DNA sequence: TGCGCCAGCAGCGGACAGGGTAATGAAAAACTGTTTTTT.